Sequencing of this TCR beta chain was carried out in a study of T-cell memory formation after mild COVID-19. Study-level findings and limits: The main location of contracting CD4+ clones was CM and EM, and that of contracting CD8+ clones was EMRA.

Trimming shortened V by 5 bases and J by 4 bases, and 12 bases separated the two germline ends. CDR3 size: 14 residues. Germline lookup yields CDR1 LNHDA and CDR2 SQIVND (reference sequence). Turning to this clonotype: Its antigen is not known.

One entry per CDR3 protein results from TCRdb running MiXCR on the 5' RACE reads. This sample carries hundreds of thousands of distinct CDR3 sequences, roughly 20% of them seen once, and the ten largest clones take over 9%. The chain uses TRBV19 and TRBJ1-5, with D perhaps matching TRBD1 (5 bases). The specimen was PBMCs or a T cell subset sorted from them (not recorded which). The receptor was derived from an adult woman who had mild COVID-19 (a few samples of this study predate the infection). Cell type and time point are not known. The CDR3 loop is CASSSTAANQPQHF. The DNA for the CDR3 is TGTGCCAGTAGTTCGACAGCGGCGAATCAGCCCCAGCATTTT.